The present entry profiles one T cell receptor beta chain with its context. The target antigen is unknown. Reverse transcription of roughly 0.45 to 1 ug RNA was carried out with random hexamers. TCRdb analysed the immunoSEQ multiplex PCR reads with MiXCR anew, one entry per CDR3 protein. Of around 99,000 distinct CDR3 sequences listed, about 96% are singletons. The data originate from a study of CD8 T cells in Susac syndrome. Study results and caveats: The study admitted that it had a relatively small number of individuals in its TCR sequencing and HLA analysis.

FACS was used to enrich TEMRA cells, whereas the CD8+ and CD4+ T cells were obtained by negative isolation. CDR1 MDHEN and CDR2 SYDVKM come from the germline V gene. V shed 3 bases and J shed 9 bases, with 24 bases lying between them. This CDR3 contains 17 residues. The chain has TRBV28 and TRBJ2-4; tentatively, D is TRBD1 (6 bases). The TCR originated in a human donor in good health. The sample comprised CD4+ T cells from PBMCs. The CDR3 is CASSFSPGALNSGIQYF. DNA for the CDR3: TGTGCCAGCAGTTTCTCTCCAGGGGCCTTAAATTCTGGCATTCAGTACTTC. The full variable domain, its missing parts supplied by reference TRBV28 and TRBJ2-4, is DVKVTQSSRYLVKRTGEKVFLECVQDMDHENMFWYRQDPGLGLRLIYFSYDVKMKEKGDIPEGYSVSREKKERFSLILESASTNQTSMYLCASSFSPGALNSGIQYFGAGTRLSVL.